The source of this TCR beta chain is a study of molecular identifiers for immune sequencing clone quantification. Study findings and constraints: Shared barcodes on identical TCR molecules could underestimate the sizes of highly expanded clones.

As to this clonotype: Antigen specificity is unknown.

V lost 5 bases and J 0 bases, leaving 13 bases between the germline ends. This CDR3 has 16 residues. Both previously described methods and listed TCR primers were employed to make bulk TCR libraries. MiXCR was run by TCRdb on the PCR reads, yielding one entry per CDR3 protein. The sample records 300,000 to 400,000 distinct CDR3 sequences, over 20% being singletons. The TCR comes from a human donor in good health. Some libraries in this study had Jurkat cell RNA spiked in. The chain links TRBV12-3 or TRBV12-4 to TRBJ1-4; D may be TRBD1 (6 bases). Sequenced: naive CD8+ T cells from blood, with Jurkat cell RNA spiked in. Subset described: FACS-sorted CD8+CD4-CCR7+CD45RA+ naive T cells. The CDR3 DNA reads as TGTGCCAGCAGTGGAAAAGCAGGGGCAACTAATGAAAAACTGTTTTTT. Encoded protein: CASSGKAGATNEKLFF.